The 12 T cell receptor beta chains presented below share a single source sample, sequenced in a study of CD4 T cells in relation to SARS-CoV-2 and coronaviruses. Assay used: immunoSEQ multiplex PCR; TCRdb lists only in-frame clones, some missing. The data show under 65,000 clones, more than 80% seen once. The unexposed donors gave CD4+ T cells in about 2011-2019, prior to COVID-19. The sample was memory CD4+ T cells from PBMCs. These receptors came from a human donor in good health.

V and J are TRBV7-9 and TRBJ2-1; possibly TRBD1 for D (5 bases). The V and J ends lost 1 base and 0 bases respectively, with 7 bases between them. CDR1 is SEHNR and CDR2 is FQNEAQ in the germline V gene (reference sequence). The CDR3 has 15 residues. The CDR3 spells CASSLVGASYNEQFF. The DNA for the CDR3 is TGTGCCAGCAGCTTAGTAGGGGCCTCCTACAATGAGCAGTTCTTC.

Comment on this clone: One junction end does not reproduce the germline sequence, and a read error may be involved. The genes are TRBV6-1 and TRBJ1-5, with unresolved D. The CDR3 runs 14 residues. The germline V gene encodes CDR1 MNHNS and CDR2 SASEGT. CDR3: CASREGGRNQPQHF. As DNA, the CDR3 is TGTGCCAGCAGGGAAGGTGGGCGAAATCAGCCCCAGCATTTT.

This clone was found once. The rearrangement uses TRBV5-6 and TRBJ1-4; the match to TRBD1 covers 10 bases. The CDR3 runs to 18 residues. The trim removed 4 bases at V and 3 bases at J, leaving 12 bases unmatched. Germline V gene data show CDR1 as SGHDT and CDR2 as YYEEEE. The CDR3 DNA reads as TGTGCCAGCAGCCTAAGGACAGGGGGAGATAGATCTAATGAAAAACTGTTTTTT. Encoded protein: CASSLRTGGDRSNEKLFF.

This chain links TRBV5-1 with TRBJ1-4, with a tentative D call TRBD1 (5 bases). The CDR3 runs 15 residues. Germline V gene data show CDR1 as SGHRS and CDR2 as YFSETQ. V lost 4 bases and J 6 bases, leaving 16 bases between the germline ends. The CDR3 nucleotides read TGCGCCAGCAGCCGGCAGGGAAGTCGGGATGAAAAACTGTTTTTT. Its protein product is CASSRQGSRDEKLFF.

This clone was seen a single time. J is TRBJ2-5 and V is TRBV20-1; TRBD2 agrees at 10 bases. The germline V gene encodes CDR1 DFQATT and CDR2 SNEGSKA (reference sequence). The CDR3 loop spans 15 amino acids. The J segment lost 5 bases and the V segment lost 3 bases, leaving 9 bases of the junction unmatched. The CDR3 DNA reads TGCAGTGCTAGTCGAGGGCTAGCGGGAGTTGAGACCCAGTACTTC. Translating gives CSASRGLAGVETQYF.

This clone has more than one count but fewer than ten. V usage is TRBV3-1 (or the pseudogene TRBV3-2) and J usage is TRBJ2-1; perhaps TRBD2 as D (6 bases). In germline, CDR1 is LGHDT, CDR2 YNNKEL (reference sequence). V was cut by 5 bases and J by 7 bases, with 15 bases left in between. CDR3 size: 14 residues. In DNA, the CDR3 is TGTGCCAGCAGCTTACAGACTAGAGTGAATGAGCAGTTCTTC. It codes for CASSLQTRVNEQFF.

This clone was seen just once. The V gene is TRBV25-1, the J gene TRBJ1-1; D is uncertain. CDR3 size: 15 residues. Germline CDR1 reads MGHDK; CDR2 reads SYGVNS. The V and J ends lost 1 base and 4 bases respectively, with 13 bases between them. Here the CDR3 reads CASSESGSPGTEAFF. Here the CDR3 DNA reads TGTGCCAGCAGTGAATCGGGCTCCCCCGGCACTGAAGCTTTCTTT.

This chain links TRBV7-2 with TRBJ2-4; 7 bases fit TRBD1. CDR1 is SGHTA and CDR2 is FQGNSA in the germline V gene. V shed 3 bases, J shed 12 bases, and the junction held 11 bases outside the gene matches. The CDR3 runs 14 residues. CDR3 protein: CASSFREAGTDQYF. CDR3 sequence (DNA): TGTGCCAGCAGCTTCAGAGAAGCCGGGACAGATCAGTACTTC.

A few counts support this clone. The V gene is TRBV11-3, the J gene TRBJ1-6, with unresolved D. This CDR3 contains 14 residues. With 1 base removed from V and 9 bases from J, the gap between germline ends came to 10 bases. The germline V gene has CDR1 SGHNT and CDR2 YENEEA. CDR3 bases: TGTGCCAGCAGCTTAGGACCCGGTGGTTCACCCCTCCACTTT. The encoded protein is CASSLGPGGSPLHF.

Written as DNA, the CDR3 is TGTGCCAGCAGTGACTCTTTCTCAGATACGCAGTATTTT. Translated, it gives CASSDSFSDTQYF. This rearrangement joins TRBV6-4 to TRBJ2-3; D unclear. The germline V gene has CDR1 MRHNA and CDR2 SNTAGT. Trimming cost V 0 bases and J 4 bases, with 5 bases left between them. The CDR3 totals 13 residues.

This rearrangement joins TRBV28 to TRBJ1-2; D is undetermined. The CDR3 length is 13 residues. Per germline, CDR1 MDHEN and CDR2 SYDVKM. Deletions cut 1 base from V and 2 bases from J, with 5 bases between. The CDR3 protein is CASSLLLNYGYTF. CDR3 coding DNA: TGTGCCAGCAGTTTATTACTCAACTATGGCTACACCTTC.

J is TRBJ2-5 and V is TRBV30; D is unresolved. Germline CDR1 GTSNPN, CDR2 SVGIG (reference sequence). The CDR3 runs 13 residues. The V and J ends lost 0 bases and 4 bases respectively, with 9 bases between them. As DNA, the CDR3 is TGTGCCTGGAGTGTTGAAGCACCAGAGACCCAGTACTTC. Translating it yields CAWSVEAPETQYF.